A selection of T cell receptor beta chains follows, all from one sample in a study of beta chain features in type 1 diabetes. Sequencing was performed with immunoSEQ multiplex PCR; in TCRdb, only in-frame clones are kept and a portion is missing. This repertoire shows 130,000 to 150,000 clones, roughly 50% found once; its top ten account for 0.35% to 0.45%. The specimen sequenced was Tregs from blood. The origin of the receptors is a man aged 18 to 30 in good health. The CDR3 runs from the conserved cysteine through the conserved F or W. Clone size, where shown, is once, few, many, or a class for clones that have expanded.

v_call: TRBV15
clone_size: -
j_call: TRBJ2-5
cdr3_aa: CATSREGLAEETQYF

v_call: TRBV7-3
clone_size: -
j_call: TRBJ2-5
cdr3_aa: CASSLMRGETQYF

v_call: TRBV5-1
clone_size: -
j_call: TRBJ1-1
cdr3_aa: CASHLGQLNTEAFF

v_call: TRBV4-3
clone_size: few
j_call: TRBJ2-3
cdr3_aa: CASSQESGQIWADTQYF

v_call: TRBV19
clone_size: -
j_call: TRBJ1-2
cdr3_aa: CASSIVGDYGYTF

v_call: TRBV6-5
clone_size: -
j_call: TRBJ1-5
cdr3_aa: CASSYHAGDQPQHF

v_call: TRBV5-6
clone_size: -
j_call: TRBJ1-5
cdr3_aa: CASSHWGRLNQPQHF

v_call: TRBV5-1
clone_size: -
j_call: TRBJ2-7
cdr3_aa: CASSRGQGNEQYF

v_call: TRBV2
clone_size: -
j_call: TRBJ2-1
cdr3_aa: CASSQRPGTGGYNEQFF

v_call: TRBV7-8
clone_size: -
j_call: TRBJ1-4
cdr3_aa: CASSLDLATTNEKLFF

v_call: TRBV2
clone_size: few
j_call: TRBJ2-1
cdr3_aa: CASTPRLAPFF

v_call: TRBV5-1
clone_size: -
j_call: TRBJ2-1
cdr3_aa: CASSLDRYNEQFF

v_call: TRBV11-2
clone_size: -
j_call: TRBJ1-5
cdr3_aa: CASSLSGQPQHF

v_call: TRBV5-4
clone_size: -
j_call: TRBJ1-4
cdr3_aa: CASSRDRDEKLFF

v_call: TRBV11-2
clone_size: -
j_call: TRBJ2-3
cdr3_aa: CATNQGPSTDTQYF

v_call: TRBV4-1
clone_size: -
j_call: TRBJ2-1
cdr3_aa: CASSQDYGGFNYEQFF

v_call: TRBV19
clone_size: -
j_call: TRBJ2-1
cdr3_aa: CASPSLHNEQFF

v_call: TRBV19
clone_size: -
j_call: TRBJ1-5
cdr3_aa: CASSIAGTGVSNQPQHF

v_call: TRBV6-7
clone_size: -
j_call: TRBJ2-5
cdr3_aa: CASSYPGQVTETQYF

v_call: TRBV5-6
clone_size: -
j_call: -
cdr3_aa: CASSSELAGASYEQYF

v_call: TRBV5-5
clone_size: -
j_call: TRBJ1-2
cdr3_aa: CASSVGTGPNYGYTF

v_call: TRBV5-1
clone_size: few
j_call: TRBJ2-1
cdr3_aa: CASSLESGADNEQFF

v_call: TRBV5-1
clone_size: -
j_call: TRBJ2-2
cdr3_aa: CASSFDRAYTGELFF

v_call: TRBV30
clone_size: -
j_call: TRBJ2-2
cdr3_aa: CACGQTYTGELFF

v_call: TRBV5-1
clone_size: -
j_call: TRBJ2-2
cdr3_aa: CASSLGLAAWNTGELFF

v_call: TRBV18
clone_size: -
j_call: TRBJ1-3
cdr3_aa: CASSPETGVSFGNTIYF

v_call: TRBV11-1
clone_size: few
j_call: TRBJ2-7
cdr3_aa: CASSRRDRGLYEQYF

v_call: TRBV4-2
clone_size: few
j_call: TRBJ2-3
cdr3_aa: CASSQNPGGGNTDTQYF

v_call: TRBV7-2
clone_size: -
j_call: TRBJ2-7
cdr3_aa: CASSLSLAGGREQYF

v_call: TRBV7-2
clone_size: few
j_call: TRBJ2-3
cdr3_aa: CASSPTWRTSTDTQYF

v_call: TRBV5-6
clone_size: once
j_call: TRBJ2-7
cdr3_aa: CASSSSGEQYF

v_call: TRBV5-1
clone_size: few
j_call: TRBJ1-3
cdr3_aa: CASSFGDSGNTIYF

v_call: TRBV11-2
clone_size: -
j_call: TRBJ2-2
cdr3_aa: CASSPRGGILGELFF

v_call: TRBV30
clone_size: -
j_call: TRBJ1-1
cdr3_aa: CAWSVRRGTEAFF

v_call: TRBV10-3
clone_size: -
j_call: TRBJ2-1
cdr3_aa: CAIRGQGAHEQFF

v_call: TRBV14
clone_size: -
j_call: TRBJ2-7
cdr3_aa: CASSPSGNAYEQYF

v_call: TRBV7-2
clone_size: -
j_call: TRBJ1-4
cdr3_aa: CASSPGGTTNEKLFF

v_call: TRBV7-9
clone_size: -
j_call: TRBJ2-7
cdr3_aa: CASSPRGSGNYEQYF

v_call: TRBV4-2
clone_size: few
j_call: TRBJ2-3
cdr3_aa: CASSLEGQGTDTQYF

v_call: TRBV4-1
clone_size: few
j_call: TRBJ2-7
cdr3_aa: CASSQGDYAAYEQYF

v_call: TRBV2
clone_size: -
j_call: TRBJ2-7
cdr3_aa: CASSLGTSGTYGRDEQYF

v_call: TRBV7-3
clone_size: once
j_call: TRBJ2-1
cdr3_aa: CASSQLAGGPNEQFF

v_call: TRBV2
clone_size: -
j_call: TRBJ2-3
cdr3_aa: CASSTLSTQYF

v_call: TRBV18
clone_size: -
j_call: TRBJ2-7
cdr3_aa: CASSPTASYEQYF

v_call: TRBV5-1
clone_size: -
j_call: TRBJ2-7
cdr3_aa: CASSLESSSGEQYF

v_call: TRBV7-9
clone_size: few
j_call: TRBJ1-1
cdr3_aa: CASSLPEVTEAFF

v_call: TRBV29-1
clone_size: few
j_call: TRBJ1-2
cdr3_aa: CSVGGGISYGYTF

v_call: TRBV7-8
clone_size: few
j_call: TRBJ2-5
cdr3_aa: CASSSRPRVTRDIQETQYF

v_call: TRBV19
clone_size: -
j_call: TRBJ2-7
cdr3_aa: CASSIDSPAPGLAGVNEQYF

v_call: TRBV5-1
clone_size: once
j_call: TRBJ1-4
cdr3_aa: CASSLGGLNNEKLFF

v_call: TRBV4-3
clone_size: -
j_call: TRBJ1-4
cdr3_aa: CASSQLQGFNEKLFF

v_call: TRBV28
clone_size: -
j_call: TRBJ1-6
cdr3_aa: CASSSRGQGHSPLHF